Ten or more counts support the clone carrying this T cell receptor beta chain. The target antigen is unknown. The data originate from a study of identical twins. Overall study findings and caveats: Monozygotic twins shared more out-of-frame TCR alpha than recombination models predicted. Carriage of fewer insertions was seen in abundant cord blood beta clonotypes, whereas memory repertoires showed none.

TCRdb independently ran MiXCR on the 5' RACE reads; one entry per CDR3 protein. The profile shows hundreds of thousands of distinct CDR3 sequences, 6% to 6.5% of them singletons. The CDR3 loop spans 13 amino acids. Germline-derived CDR1 and CDR2 are MGHDK and SYGVNS. J gave up 10 bases and V 3 bases, and 4 bases lay outside the gene matches. The sequencing sample was made of naive T cells sorted from blood. The rearrangement links TRBV25-1 to TRBJ2-2, with 8 nucleotides matching TRBD1. The sequence was obtained from a man between 18 and 35 years old in good health. DNA of the CDR3: TGTGCCAGCAGTGATCGGACAGGGAAGGAGCTGTTTTTT. It translates to CASSDRTGKELFF.